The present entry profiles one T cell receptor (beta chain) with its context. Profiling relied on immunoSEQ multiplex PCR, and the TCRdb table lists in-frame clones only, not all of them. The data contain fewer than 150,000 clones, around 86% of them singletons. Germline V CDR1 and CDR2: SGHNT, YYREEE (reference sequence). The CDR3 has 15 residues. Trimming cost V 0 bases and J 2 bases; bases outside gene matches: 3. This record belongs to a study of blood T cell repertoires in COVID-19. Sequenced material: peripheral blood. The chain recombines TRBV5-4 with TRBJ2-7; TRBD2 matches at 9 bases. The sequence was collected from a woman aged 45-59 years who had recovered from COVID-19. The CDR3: CASSLGTSATYEQYF. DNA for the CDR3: TGTGCCAGCAGCTTGGGGACTAGCGCAACCTACGAGCAGTACTTC.